The 3 T cell receptor beta chains reported below all come from one sample, sequenced in a study of blood T cells in healthy people across ages. Through a sample-barcoded 5' primer and a J-beta primer mix, a second PCR was run for roughly 6 to 12 cycles. One entry per CDR3 protein, called by TCRdb with MiXCR from the 5' RACE reads. The sample shows about 1,800,000 distinct CDR3 sequences, 28% of them seen only once. The sample was blood. These receptors all stem from a woman in her thirties in good health.

The CDR3 nucleotides are TGTGCCAGCACCATTAGCGGGGGGACCTACGGGCAGTACTTC. Protein product: CASTISGGTYGQYF. The chain combines TRBV7-2 with TRBJ2-5; TRBD2 matches at 10 bases. The CDR3 is 14 amino acids. Germline CDR1 and CDR2: SGHTA and FQGNSA. Trimming removed 7 bases from V and 11 bases from J; junction bases left unmatched: 13.

In regard to this clonotype: A read error may explain this, as a much larger clone is one base away. This chain connects TRBV20-1 to TRBJ2-7; TRBD2 aligns across 10 bases. This CDR3 is built from 16 residues. Germline V gene lookup returns CDR1 DFQATT and CDR2 SNEGSKA (reference sequence). The junction had 10 bases not matched to a gene; V was cut back by 5 bases and J by 0 bases. The DNA of the CDR3 is TGCAGTGCTGGGAGCCCGACTAGCGGGTACTCCTACGAGCAGTACTTC. This codes for CSAGSPTSGYSYEQYF.

This sequence joins TRBV5-1 and TRBJ1-1; tentative D call: TRBD1 (5 bases). The CDR3 covers 14 residues. V was cut by 6 bases and J by 1 base, with 13 bases left in between. Germline assignment: CDR1 SGHRS and CDR2 YFSETQ. Here the CDR3 reads CASNCTGQNTEAFF. CDR3 nucleotide sequence: TGCGCCAGCAACTGTACAGGACAGAACACTGAAGCTTTCTTT.